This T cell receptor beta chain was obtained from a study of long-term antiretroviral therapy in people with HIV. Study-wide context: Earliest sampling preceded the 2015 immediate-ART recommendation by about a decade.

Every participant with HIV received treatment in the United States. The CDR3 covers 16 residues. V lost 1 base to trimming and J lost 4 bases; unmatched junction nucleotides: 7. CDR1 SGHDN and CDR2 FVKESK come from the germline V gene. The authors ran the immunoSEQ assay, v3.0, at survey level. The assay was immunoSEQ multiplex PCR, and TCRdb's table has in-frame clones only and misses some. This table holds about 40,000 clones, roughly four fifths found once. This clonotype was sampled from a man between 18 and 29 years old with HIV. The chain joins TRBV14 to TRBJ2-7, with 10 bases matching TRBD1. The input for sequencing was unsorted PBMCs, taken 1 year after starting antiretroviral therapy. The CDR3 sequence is CASSQALGQGLYEQYF. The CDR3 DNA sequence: TGTGCCAGCAGCCAAGCCCTGGGACAGGGGTTATACGAGCAGTACTTC.